The 3 T cell receptor beta chains below all came from one sample that was sequenced in a study of response to subunit inactivated influenza vaccine. TCRdb itself ran the RT-PCR reads through MiXCR, one entry per CDR3 protein. The table has roughly 620,000 distinct CDR3 sequences, approximately 10% seen once; the top ten hold approximately 9.9%. This sample also belongs to another study, concerning T cells expressing NK-cell markers. That paper adds: As the method of synthesis, 5'RACE template switching with UMIs yielded TCR beta cDNA.

Sequences were derived from PBMCs from blood, sampled on the day of vaccination. These receptors came from a man aged 50 to 60 who received an inactivated influenza vaccine.

The chain couples TRBV5-1 to TRBJ2-3, with 13 positions matching TRBD2. Germline V gene sequence: CDR1 SGHRS, CDR2 YFSETQ. This CDR3 spans 18 amino acids. V lost 3 bases and J lost 3; bases outside the gene matches: 10. CDR3 loop: CASSWTGLAGSGTDTQYF. The CDR3 coding sequence is TGCGCCAGCAGCTGGACGGGACTAGCGGGGAGTGGGACAGATACGCAGTATTTT.

This clonotype was observed a few times. V and J are TRBV20-1 and TRBJ2-7, with TRBD2 identical over 14 bases. This CDR3 is built from 18 residues. The V segment lost 0 bases and the J segment 6 bases; nucleotides outside the gene matches: 13. Germline values: CDR1 DFQATT, CDR2 SNEGSKA (reference sequence). The CDR3 nucleotides read TGCAGTGCTAGAGATGGAACGTTCGGGACTAGCGGGGGTTCCGAGCAGTACTTC. It specifies CSARDGTFGTSGGSEQYF.

This clonotype was counted only a few times. The rearrangement joins TRBV20-1 to TRBJ2-5; possible D gene TRBD2, 5 bases. CDR1 DFQATT and CDR2 SNEGSKA come from the germline V gene (reference sequence). The CDR3 totals 14 residues. The V end was cut by 0 bases, the J end by 1 base, with 9 bases between. CDR3 nucleotide sequence: TGCAGTGCTAGAGATCTACTAGGCCAAGAGACCCAGTACTTC. This gives the protein CSARDLLGQETQYF.